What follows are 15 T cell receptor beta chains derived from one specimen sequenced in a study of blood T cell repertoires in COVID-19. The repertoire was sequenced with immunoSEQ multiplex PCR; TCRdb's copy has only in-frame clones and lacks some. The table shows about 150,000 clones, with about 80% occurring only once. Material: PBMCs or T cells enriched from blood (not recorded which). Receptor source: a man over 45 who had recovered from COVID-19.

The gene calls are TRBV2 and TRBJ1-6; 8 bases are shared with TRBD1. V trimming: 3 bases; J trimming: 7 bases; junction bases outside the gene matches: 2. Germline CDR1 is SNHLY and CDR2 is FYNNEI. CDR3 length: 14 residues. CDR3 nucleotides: TGTGCCAGCAGTGATCGACAGGGGAATTCACCCCTCCACTTT. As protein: CASSDRQGNSPLHF.

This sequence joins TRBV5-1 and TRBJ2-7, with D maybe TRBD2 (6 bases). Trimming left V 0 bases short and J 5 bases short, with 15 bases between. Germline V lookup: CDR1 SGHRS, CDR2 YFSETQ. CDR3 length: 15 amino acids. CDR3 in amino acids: CASSLGYGGVHEQYF. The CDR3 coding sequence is TGCGCCAGCAGCTTGGGTTACGGGGGAGTCCACGAGCAGTACTTC.

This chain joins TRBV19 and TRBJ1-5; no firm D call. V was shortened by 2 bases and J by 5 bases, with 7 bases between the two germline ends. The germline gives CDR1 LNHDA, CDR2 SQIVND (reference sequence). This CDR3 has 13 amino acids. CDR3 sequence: CASSIRRDQPQHF. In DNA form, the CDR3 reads TGTGCCAGTAGTATACGGAGAGATCAGCCCCAGCATTTT. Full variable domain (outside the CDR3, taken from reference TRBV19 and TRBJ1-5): DGGITQSPKYLFRKEGQNVTLSCEQNLNHDAMYWYRQDPGQGLRLIYYSQIVNDFQKGDIAEGYSVSREKKESFPLTVTSAQKNPTAFYLCASSIRRDQPQHFGDGTRLSIL.

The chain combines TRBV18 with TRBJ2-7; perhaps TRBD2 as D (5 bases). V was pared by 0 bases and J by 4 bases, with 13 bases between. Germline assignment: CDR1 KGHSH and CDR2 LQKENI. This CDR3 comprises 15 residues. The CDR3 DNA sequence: TGTGCCAGCTCACCACCGAACGGGGATATATACGAGCAGTACTTC. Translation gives CASSPPNGDIYEQYF.

The CDR3 coding sequence is TGTGCCAGCAGTGAGAGACCCAGGGGAGGGAATTCACCCCTCCACTTT. Its protein product is CASSERPRGGNSPLHF. This chain connects TRBV2 to TRBJ1-6; TRBD1 is a possible D gene (6 bases). Germline V gene sequence: CDR1 SNHLY, CDR2 FYNNEI. This CDR3 has 16 residues. V shed 3 bases and J shed 7 bases, with 16 bases lying between them.

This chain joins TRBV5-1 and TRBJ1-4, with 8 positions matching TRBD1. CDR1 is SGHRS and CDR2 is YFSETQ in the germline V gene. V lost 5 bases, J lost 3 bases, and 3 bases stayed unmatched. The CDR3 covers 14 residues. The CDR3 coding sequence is TGCGCCAGCAGAGGACAGGGCGCTAATGAAAAACTGTTTTTT. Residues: CASRGQGANEKLFF.

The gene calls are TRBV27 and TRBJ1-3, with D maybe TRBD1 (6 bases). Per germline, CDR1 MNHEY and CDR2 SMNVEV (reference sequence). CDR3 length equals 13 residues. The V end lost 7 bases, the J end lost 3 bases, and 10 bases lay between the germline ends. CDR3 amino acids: CASTTGFGNTIYF. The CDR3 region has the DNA TGTGCCAGCACTACAGGGTTTGGAAACACCATATATTTT.

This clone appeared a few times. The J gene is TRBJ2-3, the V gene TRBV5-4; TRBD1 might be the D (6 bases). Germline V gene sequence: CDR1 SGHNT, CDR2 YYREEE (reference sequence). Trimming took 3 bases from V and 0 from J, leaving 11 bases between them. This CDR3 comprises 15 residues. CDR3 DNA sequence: TGTGCCAGCAGCTCCGACAGGTCTAGCACAGATACGCAGTATTTT. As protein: CASSSDRSSTDTQYF. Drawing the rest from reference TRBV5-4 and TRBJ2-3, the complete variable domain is ETGVTQSPTHLIKTRGQQVTLRCSSQSGHNTVSWYQQALGQGPQFIFQYYREEENGRGNFPPRFSGLQFPNYSSELNVNALELDDSALYLCASSSDRSSTDTQYFGPGTRLTVL.

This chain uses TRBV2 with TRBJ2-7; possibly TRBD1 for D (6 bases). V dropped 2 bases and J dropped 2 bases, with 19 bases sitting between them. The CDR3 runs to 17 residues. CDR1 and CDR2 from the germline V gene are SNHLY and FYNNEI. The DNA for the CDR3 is TGTGCCAGCAGTGAAAGGGTTTCCGGGACACTAGCCTACGAGCAGTACTTC. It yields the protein CASSERVSGTLAYEQYF.

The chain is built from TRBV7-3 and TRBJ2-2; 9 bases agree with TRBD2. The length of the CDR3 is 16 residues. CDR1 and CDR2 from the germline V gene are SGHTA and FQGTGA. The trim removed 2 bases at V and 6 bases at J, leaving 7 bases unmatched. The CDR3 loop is CASSLPGGGAAGELFF. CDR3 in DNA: TGTGCCAGCAGCTTACCGGGCGGGGGGGCCGCCGGGGAGCTGTTTTTT.

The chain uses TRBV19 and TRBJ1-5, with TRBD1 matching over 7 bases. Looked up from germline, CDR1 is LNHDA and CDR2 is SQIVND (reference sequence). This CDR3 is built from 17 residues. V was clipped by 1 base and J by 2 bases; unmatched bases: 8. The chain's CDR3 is CASSIGTGTGGNQPQHF. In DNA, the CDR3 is TGTGCCAGTAGTATAGGGACAGGTACTGGGGGCAATCAGCCCCAGCATTTT.

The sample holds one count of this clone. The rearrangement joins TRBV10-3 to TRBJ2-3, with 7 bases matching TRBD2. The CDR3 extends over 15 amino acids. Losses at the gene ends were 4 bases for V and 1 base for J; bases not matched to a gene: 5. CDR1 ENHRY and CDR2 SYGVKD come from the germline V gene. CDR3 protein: CAISVRGGGTDTQYF. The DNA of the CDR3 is TGTGCCATCAGTGTCCGCGGGGGTGGCACAGATACGCAGTATTTT.

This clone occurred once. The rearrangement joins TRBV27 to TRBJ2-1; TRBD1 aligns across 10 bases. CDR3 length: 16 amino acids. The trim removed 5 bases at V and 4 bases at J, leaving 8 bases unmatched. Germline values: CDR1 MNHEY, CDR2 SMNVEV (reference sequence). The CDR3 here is CASSADRGPPYNEQFF. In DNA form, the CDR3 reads TGTGCCAGCAGTGCCGACAGGGGGCCTCCGTACAATGAGCAGTTCTTC.

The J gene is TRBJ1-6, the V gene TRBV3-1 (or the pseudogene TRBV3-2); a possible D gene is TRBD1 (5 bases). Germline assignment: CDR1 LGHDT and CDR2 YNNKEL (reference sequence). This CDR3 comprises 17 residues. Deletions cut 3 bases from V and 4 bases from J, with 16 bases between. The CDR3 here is CASSHTPGVLYNSPLHF. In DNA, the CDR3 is TGTGCCAGCAGCCACACCCCGGGGGTTCTATATAATTCACCCCTCCACTTT.

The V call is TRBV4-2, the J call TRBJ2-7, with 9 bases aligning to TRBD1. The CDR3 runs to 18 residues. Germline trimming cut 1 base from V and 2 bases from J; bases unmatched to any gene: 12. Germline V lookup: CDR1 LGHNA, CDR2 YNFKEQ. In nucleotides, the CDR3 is TGTGCCAGCAGCCAAGTGGAATCAGGGACAGGGACGGCCTACGAGCAGTACTTC. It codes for CASSQVESGTGTAYEQYF.